The sequence of this TCR beta chain was determined in a study of T-cell reconstitution after alpha-beta-depleted transplantation in children. The study, taken as a whole, reports: Recipient T cells and thymic progenitors that survived gave rise to the high TCRbeta diversity observed at day 60 in some patients.

Germline values: CDR1 MDHEN, CDR2 SYDVKM. The V end lost 7 bases, the J end lost 2 bases, and 9 bases lay between the germline ends. The CDR3 has 12 residues. The library targeted TCRbeta and was prepared with unique molecular identifiers. TCRdb re-called the PCR reads with MiXCR, one entry per CDR3 protein. The sample yields more than 400,000 distinct CDR3 sequences, over 40% seen once. About this clonotype: No antigen is known for it.

The sequencing here drew on PBMCs, taken before TCRalphabeta/CD19-depleted stem cell transplant. The sequence derives from a girl aged 2 to 9 with aplastic anemia, due to receive a stem cell transplant. This chain connects TRBV28 to TRBJ2-7; maybe TRBD2 (6 bases). The CDR3 DNA reads as TGTGCCAGCACCTGGGGGGCCTACGAGCAGTACTTC. Its translation is CASTWGAYEQYF.